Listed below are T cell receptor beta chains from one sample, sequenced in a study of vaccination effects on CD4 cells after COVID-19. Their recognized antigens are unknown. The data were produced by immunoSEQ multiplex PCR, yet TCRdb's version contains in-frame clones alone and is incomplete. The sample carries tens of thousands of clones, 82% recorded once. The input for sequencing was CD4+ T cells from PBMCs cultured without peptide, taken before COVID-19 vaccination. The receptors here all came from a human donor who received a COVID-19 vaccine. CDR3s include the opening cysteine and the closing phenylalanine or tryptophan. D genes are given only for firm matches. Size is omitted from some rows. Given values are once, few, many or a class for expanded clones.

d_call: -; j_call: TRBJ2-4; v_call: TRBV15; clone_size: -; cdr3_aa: CATKSLTIAKNIQYF; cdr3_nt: TGTGCCACCAAAAGTCTCACGATAGCCAAAAACATTCAGTACTTC
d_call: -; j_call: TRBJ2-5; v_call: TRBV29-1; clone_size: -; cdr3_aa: CSVHEGIWKTQYF; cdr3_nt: TGCAGCGTCCACGAAGGGATTTGGAAGACCCAGTACTTC
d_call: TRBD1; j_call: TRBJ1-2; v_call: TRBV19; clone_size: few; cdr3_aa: CASQNIGTGTYGYTF; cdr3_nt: TGTGCCAGCCAAAACATAGGGACAGGAACCTATGGCTACACCTTC
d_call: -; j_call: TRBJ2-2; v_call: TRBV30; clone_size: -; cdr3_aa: CAWDKGGTNTGELFF; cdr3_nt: TGTGCCTGGGACAAGGGTGGGACAAACACCGGGGAGCTGTTTTTT
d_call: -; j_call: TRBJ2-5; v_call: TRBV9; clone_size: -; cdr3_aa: CASSRDFGIGTQYF; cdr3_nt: TGTGCCAGCAGCCGAGACTTCGGGATAGGGACCCAGTACTTC
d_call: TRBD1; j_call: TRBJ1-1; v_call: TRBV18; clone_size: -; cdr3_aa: CASSPVPTVTGLNTEAFF; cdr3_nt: TGTGCCAGCTCACCAGTCCCGACCGTGACAGGGTTGAACACTGAAGCTTTCTTT
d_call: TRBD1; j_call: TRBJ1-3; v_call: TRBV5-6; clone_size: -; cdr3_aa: CASSSRDRIGNTIYF; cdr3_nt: TGTGCCAGCAGCTCCAGGGACAGAATCGGAAACACCATATATTTT
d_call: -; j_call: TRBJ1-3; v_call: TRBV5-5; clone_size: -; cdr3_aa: CASSGARVSGNTIYF; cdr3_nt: TGTGCCAGCAGCGGTGCCCGGGTCTCCGGAAACACCATATATTTT
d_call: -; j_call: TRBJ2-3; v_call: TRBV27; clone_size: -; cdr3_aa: CASSSQLPDTQYF; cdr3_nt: TGTGCCAGCAGTTCCCAACTACCAGATACGCAGTATTTT
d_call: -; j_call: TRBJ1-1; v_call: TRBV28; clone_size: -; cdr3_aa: CASSPPGRINTEAFF; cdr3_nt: TGTGCCAGCAGTCCCCCGGGACGTATAAACACTGAAGCTTTCTTT
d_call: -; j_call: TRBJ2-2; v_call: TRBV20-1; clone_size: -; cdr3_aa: CSASQHTGELFF; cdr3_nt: TGCAGTGCTAGTCAGCACACCGGGGAGCTGTTTTTT
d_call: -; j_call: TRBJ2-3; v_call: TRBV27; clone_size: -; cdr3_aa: CASSYRGAGTDTQYF; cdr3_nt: TGTGCCAGCAGTTATCGGGGGGCCGGCACAGATACGCAGTATTTT
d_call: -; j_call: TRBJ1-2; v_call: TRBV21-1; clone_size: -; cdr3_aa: CASSAPLNPSSNNYGYTF; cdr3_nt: TGTGCCAGCAGCGCGCCTCTGAACCCTTCCTCCAATAACTATGGCTACACCTTC
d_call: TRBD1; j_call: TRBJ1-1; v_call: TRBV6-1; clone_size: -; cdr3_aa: CASSDRDRRTNTEAFF; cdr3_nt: TGTGCCAGCAGTGACCGGGACAGAAGAACGAACACTGAAGCTTTCTTT
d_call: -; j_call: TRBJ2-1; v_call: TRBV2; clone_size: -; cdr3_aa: CASTEQGSTYNEQFF; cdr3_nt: TGTGCCAGCACAGAACAGGGAAGTACCTACAATGAGCAGTTCTTC
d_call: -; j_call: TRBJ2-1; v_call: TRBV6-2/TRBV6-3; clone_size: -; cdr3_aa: CASRPPGPGGRVEQFF; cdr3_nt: TGTGCCAGCAGGCCTCCGGGACCCGGAGGTCGTGTTGAGCAGTTCTTC
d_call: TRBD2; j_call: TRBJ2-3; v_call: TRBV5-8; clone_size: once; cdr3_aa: CASPLGLAGGSSPTDTQYF; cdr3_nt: TGTGCCAGCCCATTGGGACTAGCGGGGGGTTCAAGTCCCACAGATACGCAGTATTTT
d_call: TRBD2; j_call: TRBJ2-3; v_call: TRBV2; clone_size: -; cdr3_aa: CASSVLAGRTDTQYF; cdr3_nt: TGTGCCAGCAGTGTTCTAGCGGGGCGAACAGATACGCAGTATTTT
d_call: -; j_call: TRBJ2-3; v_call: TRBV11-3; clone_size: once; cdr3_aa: CASSLQADTQYF; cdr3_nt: TGTGCCAGCAGCCTACAGGCGGATACGCAGTATTTT
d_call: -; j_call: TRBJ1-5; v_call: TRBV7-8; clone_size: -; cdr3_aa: CASSIGDFRAQHF; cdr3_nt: TGTGCCAGCAGCATAGGCGATTTTAGGGCCCAGCATTTT
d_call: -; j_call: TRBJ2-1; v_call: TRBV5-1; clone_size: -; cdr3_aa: CASIQGPPGNEQFF; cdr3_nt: TGCGCCAGCATACAGGGCCCCCCCGGCAATGAGCAGTTCTTC
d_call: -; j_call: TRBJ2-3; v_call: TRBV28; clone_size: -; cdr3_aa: CASSLWALGRESTDTQYF; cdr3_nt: TGTGCCAGCAGTTTATGGGCCCTCGGCAGGGAGAGCACAGATACGCAGTATTTT
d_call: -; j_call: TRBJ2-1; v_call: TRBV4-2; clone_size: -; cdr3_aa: CASSHAGTTENEQFF; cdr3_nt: TGTGCCAGCAGCCATGCGGGGACAACCGAAAATGAGCAGTTCTTC
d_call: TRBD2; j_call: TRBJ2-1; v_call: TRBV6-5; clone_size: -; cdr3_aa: CASHSSGVNEQFF; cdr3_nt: TGTGCCAGCCATAGTAGCGGGGTCAATGAGCAGTTCTTC
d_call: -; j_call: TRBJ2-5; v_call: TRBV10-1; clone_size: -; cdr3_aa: CASSSGQDLETQYF; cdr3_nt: TGCGCCAGCAGTAGCGGGCAGGACCTTGAGACCCAGTACTTC
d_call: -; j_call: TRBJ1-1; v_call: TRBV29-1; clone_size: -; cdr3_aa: CSVVPGSTEAFF; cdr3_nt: TGCAGCGTGGTCCCTGGATCCACTGAAGCTTTCTTT
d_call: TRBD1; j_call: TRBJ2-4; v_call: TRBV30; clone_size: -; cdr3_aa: CAWRNRGNIQYF; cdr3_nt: TGTGCCTGGCGGAACAGGGGGAACATTCAGTACTTC
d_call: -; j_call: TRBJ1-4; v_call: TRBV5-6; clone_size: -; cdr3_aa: CASSFRDSMNGKLFF; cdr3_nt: TGTGCCAGCAGCTTCAGAGACAGCATGAATGGGAAACTGTTTTTT
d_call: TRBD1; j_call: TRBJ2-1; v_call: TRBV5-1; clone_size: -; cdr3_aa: CASSPGTGAYNEQFF; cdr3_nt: TGCGCCAGCAGCCCAGGGACAGGGGCGTACAATGAGCAGTTCTTC
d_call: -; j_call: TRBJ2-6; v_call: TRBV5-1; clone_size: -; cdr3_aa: CASSPRPWGDGANVLTF; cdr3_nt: TGCGCCAGCAGCCCAAGGCCGTGGGGTGACGGGGCCAACGTCCTGACTTTC
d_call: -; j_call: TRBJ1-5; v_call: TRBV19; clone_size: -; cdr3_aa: CASSLLEGGQPQHF; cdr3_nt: TGTGCCAGTAGCCTCCTTGAGGGTGGGCAGCCCCAGCATTTT
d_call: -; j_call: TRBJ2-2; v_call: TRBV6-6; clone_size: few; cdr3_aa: CASSYNRGGGELFF; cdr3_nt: TGTGCCAGCAGTTACAACAGGGGAGGCGGGGAGCTGTTTTTT
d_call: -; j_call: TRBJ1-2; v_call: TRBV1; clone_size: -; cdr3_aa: CTSSHDINYGYTF; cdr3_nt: TGCACCAGCAGCCACGATATTAACTATGGCTACACCTTC
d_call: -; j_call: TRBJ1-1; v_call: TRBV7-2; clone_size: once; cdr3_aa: CASSLSYPQGKNTEAFF; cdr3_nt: TGTGCCAGCAGCTTATCGTATCCGCAGGGAAAAAACACTGAAGCTTTCTTT
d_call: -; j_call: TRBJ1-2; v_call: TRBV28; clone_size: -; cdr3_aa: CASSPKGGRHGYTF; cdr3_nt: TGTGCCAGCAGTCCTAAGGGGGGAAGGCATGGCTACACCTTC
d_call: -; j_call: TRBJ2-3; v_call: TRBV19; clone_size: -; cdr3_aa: CASSISRSTDTQYF; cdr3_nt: TGTGCCAGTAGTATCTCCAGGAGTACAGATACGCAGTATTTT
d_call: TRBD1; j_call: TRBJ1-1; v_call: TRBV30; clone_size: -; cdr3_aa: CAWSRQGMNTEAFF; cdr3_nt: TGTGCCTGGAGCCGACAGGGGATGAACACTGAAGCTTTCTTT
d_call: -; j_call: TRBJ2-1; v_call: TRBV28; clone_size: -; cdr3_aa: CASSFPLGGQVRNEQFF; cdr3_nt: TGTGCCAGCAGTTTTCCCCTCGGGGGTCAGGTGCGTAATGAGCAGTTCTTC
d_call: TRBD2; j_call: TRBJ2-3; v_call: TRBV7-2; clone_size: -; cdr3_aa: CASSLVRGYTDTQYF; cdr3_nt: TGTGCCAGCAGCTTAGTGCGGGGGTACACAGATACGCAGTATTTT
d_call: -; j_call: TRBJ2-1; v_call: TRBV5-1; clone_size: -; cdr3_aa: CASSLVGGYNEQFF; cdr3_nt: TGCGCCAGCAGCTTGGTTGGAGGGTACAATGAGCAGTTCTTC
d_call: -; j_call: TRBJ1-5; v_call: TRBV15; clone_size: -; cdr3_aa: CATSRVGRGGNQPQHF; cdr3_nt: TGTGCCACCAGCAGAGTAGGAAGGGGTGGCAATCAGCCCCAGCATTTT
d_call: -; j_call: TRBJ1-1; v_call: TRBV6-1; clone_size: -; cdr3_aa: CASSEQPGNTEAFF; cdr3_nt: TGTGCCAGCAGTGAACAACCGGGAAACACTGAAGCTTTCTTT
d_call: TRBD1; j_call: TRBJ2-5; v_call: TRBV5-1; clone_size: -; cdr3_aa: CASSFGTGQETQYF; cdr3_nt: TGCGCCAGCAGCTTCGGGACAGGGCAAGAGACCCAGTACTTC
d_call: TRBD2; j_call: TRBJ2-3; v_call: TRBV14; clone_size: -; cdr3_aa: CASSQDLGLAGGADTQYF; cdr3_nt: TGTGCCAGCAGCCAAGATCTGGGACTAGCGGGGGGAGCAGATACGCAGTATTTT
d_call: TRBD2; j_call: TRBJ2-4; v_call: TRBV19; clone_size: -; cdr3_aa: CASSRPREVGAKNIQYF; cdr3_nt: TGTGCCAGTAGTCGCCCCCGGGAGGTTGGGGCCAAAAACATTCAGTACTTC
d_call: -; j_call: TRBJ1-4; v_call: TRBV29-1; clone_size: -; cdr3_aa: CSVEVGPNEKLFF; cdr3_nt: TGCAGCGTTGAAGTCGGTCCTAATGAAAAACTGTTTTTT
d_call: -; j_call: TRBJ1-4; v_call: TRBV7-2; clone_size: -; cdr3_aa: CASSLDRNEKLFF; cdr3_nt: TGTGCCAGCAGCTTAGACCGAAACGAAAAACTGTTTTTT
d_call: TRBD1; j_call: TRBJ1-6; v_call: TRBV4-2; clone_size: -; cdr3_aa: CASSRTGGQDDFPLHF; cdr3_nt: TGTGCCAGCAGCCGCACAGGGGGACAGGACGATTTCCCCCTCCACTTT
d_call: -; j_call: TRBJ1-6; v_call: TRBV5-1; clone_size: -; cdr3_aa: CASSLDAGNSPLHF; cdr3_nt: TGCGCCAGCAGCTTGGACGCGGGGAACTCACCCCTCCACTTT
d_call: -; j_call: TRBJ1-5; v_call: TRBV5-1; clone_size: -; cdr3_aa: CASSLDGGSNQPQHF; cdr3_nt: TGCGCCAGCAGCTTGGACGGCGGTAGCAATCAGCCCCAGCATTTT
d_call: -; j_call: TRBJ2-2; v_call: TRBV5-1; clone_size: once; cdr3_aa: CASSLVPGANTGELFF; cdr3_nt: TGCGCCAGCAGCTTGGTCCCAGGGGCGAACACCGGGGAGCTGTTTTTT
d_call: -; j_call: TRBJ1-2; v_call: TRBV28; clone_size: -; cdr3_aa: CASSLAGASDGYTF; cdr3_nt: TGTGCCAGCAGTTTAGCAGGAGCCTCTGATGGCTACACCTTC
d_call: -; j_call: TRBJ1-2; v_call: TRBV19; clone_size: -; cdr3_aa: CASSPTGTAYGYTF; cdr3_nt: TGTGCCAGTAGTCCCACCGGGACGGCCTATGGCTACACCTTC
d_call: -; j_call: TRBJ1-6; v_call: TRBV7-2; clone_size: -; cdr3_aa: CASSPGNSPLHF; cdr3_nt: TGTGCCAGCAGCCCAGGGAACTCACCCCTCCACTTT
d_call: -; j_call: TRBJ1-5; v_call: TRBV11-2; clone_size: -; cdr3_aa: CASSLWGVKYDQPQHF; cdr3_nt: TGTGCCAGCAGCTTATGGGGGGTGAAGTACGATCAGCCCCAGCATTTT
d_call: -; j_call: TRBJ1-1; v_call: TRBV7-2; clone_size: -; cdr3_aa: CASSLGGRMYTEAFF; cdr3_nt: TGTGCCAGCAGCTTGGGCGGCCGGATGTACACTGAAGCTTTCTTT
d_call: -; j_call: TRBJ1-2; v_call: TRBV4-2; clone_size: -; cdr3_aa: CASSPDEGSNYGYTF; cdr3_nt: TGTGCCAGCAGCCCCGATGAGGGGTCTAACTATGGCTACACCTTC
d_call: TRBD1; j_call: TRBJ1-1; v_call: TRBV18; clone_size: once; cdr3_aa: CASSLVGTGGTEAFF; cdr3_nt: TGTGCCAGCTCACTAGTCGGGACAGGGGGTACTGAAGCTTTCTTT
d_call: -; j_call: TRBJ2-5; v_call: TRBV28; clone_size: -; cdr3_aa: CASRVTSQETQYF; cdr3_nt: TGTGCCAGCAGAGTGACATCCCAAGAGACCCAGTACTTC